The 22 T cell receptor beta chains below all came from one sample that was sequenced in a study of blood T cell repertoires in COVID-19. Sequenced by immunoSEQ multiplex PCR; TCRdb stores in-frame clones only, minus some. The sample has about 150,000 clones, roughly 81% seen once; the top ten hold around 8.1%. The material sequenced was peripheral blood. These receptors were taken from a woman aged 55-70 years with COVID-19, enrolled during active disease.

The sample holds one count of this clone. The rearrangement joins TRBV6-5 to TRBJ1-1, with 12 nucleotides matching TRBD1. CDR3 length equals 14 residues. Germline CDR1 and CDR2: MNHEY and SVGAGI. The ends lost 6 bases at V and 8 bases at J; junction bases unmatched: 7. The CDR3 sequence: CASSAGTGGGEAFF. The CDR3 DNA is TGTGCCAGCAGCGCCGGGACAGGGGGCGGGGAAGCTTTCTTT.

The genes are TRBV7-2 and TRBJ1-5; D gene ambiguous. V was trimmed by 5 bases and J by 0 bases, leaving 8 bases between them. Germline assignment: CDR1 SGHTA and CDR2 FQGNSA. The CDR3 contains 14 residues. DNA for the CDR3: TGTGCCAGCAGCATTACAGTTAGCAATCAGCCCCAGCATTTT. This codes for CASSITVSNQPQHF.

The chain is built from TRBV29-1 and TRBJ1-4; D is perhaps TRBD1 (5 bases). The length of the CDR3 is 14 residues. V was pared by 3 bases and J by 6 bases, with 14 bases between. CDR1 SQVTM and CDR2 ANQGSEA come from the germline V gene. The CDR3 bases are TGCAGCGTTGACTCAGGGCAGAAGGATGAAAAACTGTTTTTT. Protein: CSVDSGQKDEKLFF.

The V gene is TRBV20-1, the J gene TRBJ2-5; possibly TRBD2 for D (6 bases). This CDR3 spans 15 amino acids. V was trimmed by 3 bases and J by 2 bases, leaving 16 bases between them. Germline-derived CDR1 and CDR2 are DFQATT and SNEGSKA (reference sequence). The CDR3 reads CSASLVGAGQETQYF. The CDR3 DNA follows: TGCAGTGCTAGTTTGGTCGGGGCGGGGCAAGAGACCCAGTACTTC.

This clone was observed a few times. The chain combines TRBV5-1 with TRBJ1-5, with TRBD1 matching over 7 bases. V was pared by 5 bases and J by 4 bases, with 9 bases of the junction left unmatched. The CDR3 is made up of 15 amino acids. Germline loops: CDR1 SGHRS, CDR2 YFSETQ. This CDR3 is CASREGASLNQPQHF. The CDR3 DNA sequence: TGCGCCAGCAGGGAGGGGGCCAGTCTGAATCAGCCCCAGCATTTT.

The chain couples TRBV7-3 to TRBJ2-1, with D perhaps matching TRBD1 (5 bases). The CDR3 runs to 17 residues. CDR1 SGHTA and CDR2 FQGTGA come from the germline V gene. V lost 0 bases, J lost 0 bases, and 12 bases lay in between. CDR3 nucleotide sequence: TGTGCCAGCAGCTTAACCCAGGGTCCCAGCTCCTACAATGAGCAGTTCTTC. It specifies CASSLTQGPSSYNEQFF.

V gene TRBV7-2 combines with J gene TRBJ2-2; D is possibly TRBD2 (6 bases). The CDR3 contains 15 residues. From germline, CDR1 is SGHTA and CDR2 FQGNSA. Trimming cost V 4 bases and J 3 bases, with 12 bases left between them. CDR3 coding DNA: TGTGCCAGCAGCTCGGGGGTCTTCTACACCGGGGAGCTGTTTTTT. Amino acid sequence: CASSSGVFYTGELFF.

This chain joins TRBV7-2 and TRBJ1-4; 12 bases map to TRBD1. The germline V gene encodes CDR1 SGHTA and CDR2 FQGNSA. CDR3 length: 15 amino acids. Losses at the gene ends were 7 bases for V and 10 bases for J; bases not matched to a gene: 10. The CDR3 DNA follows: TGTGCCAGCACCCAGCACGGGACAGGGGGCGGAAAACTGTTTTTT. Its translation is CASTQHGTGGGKLFF.

The V call is TRBV19, the J call TRBJ1-5, with D unresolved. V gave up 1 base and J gave up 3 bases, with 13 bases separating them. The CDR3 is 16 amino acids. Germline V gives CDR1 LNHDA, CDR2 SQIVND (reference sequence). CDR3 amino acids: CASSIVRQVDNQPQHF. CDR3 DNA sequence: TGTGCCAGTAGTATAGTACGGCAGGTGGACAATCAGCCCCAGCATTTT.

The V and J genes are TRBV7-2 and TRBJ1-5; 8 nucleotides line up with TRBD1. Unmatched junction bases numbered 6, after V lost 3 bases and J lost 5 bases. This CDR3 is built from 15 residues. CDR1 SGHTA and CDR2 FQGNSA come from the germline V gene. CDR3 protein: CASSFSRGPYQPQHF. CDR3 nucleotide sequence: TGTGCCAGCAGCTTTAGCAGGGGGCCCTATCAGCCCCAGCATTTT.

The J gene is TRBJ1-1, the V gene TRBV7-9, with D possibly TRBD1 on 5 matching bases. V lost 1 base and J 10 bases, leaving 16 bases between the germline ends. This CDR3 has 14 amino acids. Germline V gene lookup returns CDR1 SEHNR and CDR2 FQNEAQ (reference sequence). The CDR3 here is CASSLGVAGVGAFF. Written as DNA, the CDR3 is TGTGCCAGCAGCTTAGGAGTAGCGGGGGTAGGAGCTTTCTTT.

This clone was seen more than once but under ten times. V gene TRBV5-8 combines with J gene TRBJ2-5; 9 bases fit TRBD1. The germline V gene has CDR1 SGHTS and CDR2 YDEGEE. V lost 3 bases and J lost 2; bases outside the gene matches: 8. There are 16 residues in the CDR3. Written as DNA, the CDR3 is TGTGCCAGCAGCTCCGGACAGGGGAGGGTACAAGAGACCCAGTACTTC. It translates to CASSSGQGRVQETQYF. The variable domain in full, completed from reference TRBV5-8 and TRBJ2-5, reads EAGVTQSPTHLIKTRGQQATLRCSPISGHTSVYWYQQALGLGLQFLLWYDEGEERNRGNFPPRFSGRQFPNYSSELNVNALELEDSALYLCASSSGQGRVQETQYFGPGTRLLVL.

This clone was recorded only once. The J gene is TRBJ1-5, the V gene TRBV11-2; 8 bases map to TRBD1. This CDR3 has 15 amino acids. Germline-derived CDR1 and CDR2 are SGHAT and FQNNGV. The J segment lost 4 bases and the V segment lost 4 bases, leaving 6 bases of the junction unmatched. The CDR3 DNA reads as TGTGCCAGCAGCTACAGGGGGGGTTGGAATCAGCCCCAGCATTTT. Residues: CASSYRGGWNQPQHF.

The chain carries TRBV19 and TRBJ2-6; the match to TRBD2 covers 13 bases. Germline V gene lookup returns CDR1 LNHDA and CDR2 SQIVND (reference sequence). The CDR3 is made up of 19 amino acids. Germline trimming cut 2 bases from V and 0 bases from J; bases unmatched to any gene: 4. The CDR3 DNA follows: TGTGCCAGTAGTATATTGGGACTAGCGGGATTCTCTGGGGCCAACGTCCTGACTTTC. As protein: CASSILGLAGFSGANVLTF.

The genes are TRBV19 and TRBJ1-6, with TRBD1 matching 7 bases. Germline loops: CDR1 LNHDA, CDR2 SQIVND (reference sequence). V was pared by 4 bases and J by 5 bases, with 5 bases of the junction left unmatched. The CDR3 loop spans 15 amino acids. The CDR3 bases are TGTGCCAGTAGTACCGACAGGGTGAATAATTCACCCCTCCACTTT. This encodes CASSTDRVNNSPLHF.

This chain connects TRBV7-6 to TRBJ2-5; no clear D gene. V shed 4 bases and J shed 0 bases, with 6 bases lying between them. This CDR3 contains 13 residues. Germline V lookup: CDR1 SGHVS, CDR2 FNYEAQ. The CDR3 spells CASSSTYQETQYF. The CDR3 nucleotides are TGTGCCAGCAGCTCCACATACCAAGAGACCCAGTACTTC.

The chain recombines TRBV4-1 with TRBJ1-5; no reliable D call. V shed 1 base and J shed 0 bases, with 7 bases lying between them. The CDR3 is 15 residues long. Per germline, CDR1 MGHRA and CDR2 YSYEKL. CDR3: CASSQVRSSNQPQHF. The CDR3 DNA follows: TGCGCCAGCAGCCAAGTCCGGTCTAGCAATCAGCCCCAGCATTTT.

The chain recombines TRBV19 with TRBJ2-1; D possibly corresponds to TRBD1 (6 bases). V dropped 5 bases and J dropped 1 base, with 15 bases sitting between them. CDR1 LNHDA and CDR2 SQIVND come from the germline V gene (reference sequence). The CDR3 is 16 amino acids. The CDR3: CASSSPHRASYNEQFF. CDR3 nucleotides: TGTGCCAGTAGTTCCCCCCACAGGGCGTCCTACAATGAGCAGTTCTTC. Full variable domain (rest looked up from reference TRBV19 and TRBJ2-1): DGGITQSPKYLFRKEGQNVTLSCEQNLNHDAMYWYRQDPGQGLRLIYYSQIVNDFQKGDIAEGYSVSREKKESFPLTVTSAQKNPTAFYLCASSSPHRASYNEQFFGPGTRLTVL.

This clone was counted a few times. The V call is TRBV3-1 (or the pseudogene TRBV3-2), the J call TRBJ2-3; the D gene is possibly TRBD1 (5 bases). CDR3 length: 12 amino acids. The V end was cut by 6 bases, the J end by 1 base, with 5 bases between. Germline V gives CDR1 LGHDT, CDR2 YNNKEL (reference sequence). The CDR3 spells CASRTGTDTQYF. The CDR3 nucleotides read TGTGCCAGCAGGACAGGCACAGATACGCAGTATTTT.

This clone showed up just a few times. The chain employs TRBV19 and TRBJ1-4; weak D call: TRBD1 (5 bases). Between the trimmed V and J ends, which lost 8 bases and 5 bases, there was a span of 9 bases. This CDR3 spans 12 amino acids. CDR1 LNHDA and CDR2 SQIVND come from the germline V gene (reference sequence). The CDR3 loop reads CASLDRNEKLFF. For the CDR3, the DNA is TGTGCCAGTCTAGACAGAAATGAAAAACTGTTTTTT.

The chain has TRBV27 and TRBJ2-7; tentatively, D is TRBD1 (5 bases). Germline V lookup: CDR1 MNHEY, CDR2 SMNVEV (reference sequence). The CDR3 totals 14 residues. V lost 6 bases and J 7 bases, leaving 19 bases between the germline ends. The CDR3 here is CASSSRRVGVEQYV. CDR3 sequence (DNA): TGTGCCAGCAGCTCTCGCAGGGTTGGGGTGGAGCAGTACGTC.

The V call is TRBV6-5, the J call TRBJ1-1; D might be TRBD1 (6 bases). This CDR3 contains 14 residues. V lost 8 bases and J lost 2, with 15 bases in between. Germline V gene sequence: CDR1 MNHEY, CDR2 SVGAGI. The CDR3 DNA reads as TGTGCCAGCGGGGGGGGACAACCTAACACTGAAGCTTTCTTT. It is translated as CASGGGQPNTEAFF.